This T cell receptor beta chain was retrieved from a study of blood T cell repertoires in COVID-19. Whole-study context: COVID-19 samples collected from the United States, Italy and Spain covered acute and convalescent phases. T cells, B-cell-depleted T cells, or PBMCs supplied cDNA or gDNA.

This clone was seen only a few times. From germline, CDR1 is SGHRS and CDR2 YFSETQ. Between the trimmed V and J ends, which lost 3 bases and 1 base, there was a span of 14 bases. CDR3 length equals 15 residues. Assay used: immunoSEQ multiplex PCR; TCRdb lists only in-frame clones, some missing. This sample has 60,000 or so clones, with roughly 79% found just once. The chain recombines TRBV5-1 with TRBJ2-7; the D gene is possibly TRBD1 (6 bases). The receptor was isolated from a man aged 55 to 70 with acute or convalescent COVID-19. Sequencing used peripheral blood. CDR3 DNA: TGCGCCAGCAGCTGGACTCTAGGGGGTTCCTACGAGCAGTACTTC. Amino acids: CASSWTLGGSYEQYF.